A selection of T cell receptor beta chains follows, all from one sample in a study of OX40 agonist ivuxolimab in advanced cancers. TCRdb keeps only in-frame clones here, not all; method: immunoSEQ multiplex PCR. The data show over 45,000 clones, with 85% to 90% seen just once and roughly 30% held by the top ten. The input for sequencing was CD4+ or CD8+ T cells sorted from blood, taken in a trial of the OX40 agonist ivuxolimab. The receptor set was obtained from an adult with an advanced solid tumor such as melanoma, head and neck, liver or kidney cancer. The CDR3 runs from the conserved cysteine through the conserved F or W. A D gene is named only where the DNA matches it firmly. Clone sizes are given selectively: once, few, many, or a class where the clone is expanded.

v_gene	d_gene	abundance	j_gene	len	CDR3aa	CDR3nt
TRBV5-4	NA	NA	TRBJ2-1	13	CASSSYRVDEQFF	TGTGCCAGCAGCTCATACAGGGTCGATGAGCAGTTCTTC
TRBV11-2	TRBD1	NA	TRBJ2-7	16	CASSLETGQGTYEQYF	TGTGCCAGCAGCCTAGAGACGGGACAGGGAACCTACGAGCAGTACTTC
TRBV27	TRBD2	NA	TRBJ2-7	14	CASGPSGSSYEQYF	TGTGCCAGCGGTCCGAGCGGGAGCTCCTACGAGCAGTACTTC
TRBV7-8	NA	NA	TRBJ2-5	12	CASSPTSETQYF	TGTGCCAGCAGCCCTACTTCCGAGACCCAGTACTTC
TRBV7-9	TRBD1	NA	TRBJ2-7	15	CASSVGQGEWYEQYF	TGTGCCAGCAGCGTCGGACAGGGAGAATGGTACGAGCAGTACTTC
TRBV5-5	NA	NA	TRBJ1-1	12	CASSILNTEAFF	TGTGCCAGCAGCATACTGAACACTGAAGCTTTCTTT
TRBV7-3	TRBD2	NA	TRBJ2-1	14	CASSRGLAESEQFF	TGTGCCAGCAGCCGGGGACTAGCGGAAAGTGAGCAGTTCTTC
TRBV6-5	NA	NA	TRBJ1-2	13	CASSYDRNYGYTF	TGTGCCAGCAGTTACGACAGAAACTATGGCTACACCTTC
TRBV27	TRBD2	NA	TRBJ2-5	16	CASSLLGGSQRETQYF	TGTGCCAGCAGTTTATTGGGGGGGTCTCAGCGGGAGACCCAGTACTTC
TRBV11-2	NA	NA	TRBJ2-7	12	CASSHWGYEQYF	TGTGCCAGCAGCCACTGGGGCTACGAGCAGTACTTC
TRBV7-8	NA	NA	TRBJ1-6	17	CASSAHFSYSYNSPLHF	TGTGCCAGCAGCGCCCACTTTTCCTACTCCTATAATTCACCCCTCCACTTT
TRBV5-6	TRBD1	NA	TRBJ2-5	16	CASSLEGQGILETQYF	TGTGCCAGCAGCTTGGAAGGACAGGGTATATTAGAGACCCAGTACTTC
TRBV19	TRBD1	NA	TRBJ1-1	15	CASSPLEGANTEAFF	TGTGCCAGTAGTCCCCTTGAGGGGGCGAACACTGAAGCTTTCTTT
TRBV15	NA	few	TRBJ1-5	13	CATSRGQGQPQHF	TGTGCCACCAGCAGGGGCCAGGGGCAGCCCCAGCATTTT
TRBV4-1	NA	NA	TRBJ2-1	16	CASSHSPDLTRNEQFF	TGCGCCAGCAGCCACTCTCCCGACTTAACGAGGAATGAGCAGTTCTTC
TRBV30	NA	NA	TRBJ1-2	14	CAWSVPDGFYGYTF	TGTGCCTGGAGTGTTCCAGATGGATTCTATGGCTACACCTTC
TRBV19	NA	NA	TRBJ2-3	17	CASSFPDKGPATDTQYF	TGTGCCAGTAGTTTCCCGGACAAAGGGCCGGCGACAGATACGCAGTATTTT
TRBV5-1	NA	NA	TRBJ2-2	13	CASSLRITGELFF	TGCGCCAGCAGCTTGAGAATCACCGGGGAGCTGTTTTTT
TRBV27	NA	NA	TRBJ2-3	13	CASTLVGGDTQYF	TGTGCCAGCACCCTAGTTGGTGGAGATACGCAGTATTTT
TRBV19	TRBD1	NA	TRBJ2-7	14	CASSISTGAYEQYF	TGTGCCAGTAGTATTAGCACAGGGGCCTACGAGCAGTACTTC
TRBV19	NA	NA	TRBJ2-7	15	CASSIAGTGPLEQYF	TGTGCCAGTAGTATCGCCGGGACCGGCCCCCTCGAGCAGTACTTC
TRBV4-1	NA	once	TRBJ1-2	15	CASSQDTYLGYGYTF	TGCGCCAGCAGCCAAGATACCTACTTGGGGTATGGCTACACCTTC
TRBV4-1	NA	NA	TRBJ2-1	14	CASSQDQAENEQFF	TGCGCCAGCAGCCAAGATCAAGCGGAAAATGAGCAGTTCTTC
TRBV6-5	NA	NA	TRBJ1-5	14	CASSPGGLGQPQHF	TGTGCCAGCTCACCTGGGGGGCTGGGTCAGCCCCAGCATTTT
TRBV19	TRBD1	NA	TRBJ1-2	15	CASSSRTGLDYGYTF	TGTGCCAGTAGTTCGCGGACAGGGCTAGACTATGGCTACACCTTC
TRBV19	NA	NA	TRBJ2-4	13	CASSPFTKNIQYF	TGTGCCAGTAGTCCCTTTACCAAAAACATTCAGTACTTC
TRBV11-2	NA	NA	TRBJ2-7	15	CASSLEPGHDYEQYF	TGTGCCAGCAGCTTAGAACCGGGCCATGACTACGAGCAGTACTTC
TRBV11-2	NA	NA	TRBJ1-1	13	CASSLDWGLEVFF	TGTGCCAGCAGCTTAGATTGGGGGCTCGAGGTTTTCTTT
TRBV4-1	NA	NA	TRBJ2-3	13	CASSQDRWDTQYF	TGCGCCAGCAGCCAAGATCGATGGGATACGCAGTATTTT
TRBV19	TRBD1	NA	TRBJ2-7	14	CASSTGTGAYEQYF	TGTGCCAGTAGTACCGGGACAGGGGCCTACGAGCAGTACTTC
TRBV11-2	TRBD2	NA	TRBJ2-7	15	CASSWGLAVSYEQYF	TGTGCCAGCAGCTGGGGACTAGCGGTTTCCTACGAGCAGTACTTC
TRBV19	NA	NA	TRBJ1-1	14	CASSQGIAWTEAFF	TGTGCCAGTAGTCAGGGTATAGCGTGGACTGAAGCTTTCTTT
TRBV5-1	NA	once	TRBJ1-1	14	CASSPLGGAEEAFF	TGCGCCAGCAGCCCGCTAGGGGGGGCCGAAGAAGCTTTCTTT
TRBV6-6	NA	few	TRBJ2-7	12	CASSETTDEQYF	TGTGCCAGCAGTGAGACGACTGACGAGCAGTACTTC
TRBV29-1	TRBD1	few	TRBJ2-3	12	CSGGQGTDTQYF	TGCAGCGGTGGACAGGGCACAGATACGCAGTATTTT
TRBV7-9	NA	NA	TRBJ2-5	14	CASSPFSGLETQYF	TGTGCCAGCAGCCCTTTTTCAGGGTTGGAGACCCAGTACTTC
TRBV5-1	NA	NA	TRBJ2-7	12	CASSYTGREQYF	TGCGCCAGCAGCTACACAGGGAGGGAGCAGTACTTC